The present entry profiles one T cell receptor beta chain with its context. No antigen is known for it. The data belong to a study of beta chain features in type 1 diabetes. Broader study findings: VDJ junctions from patients with type 1 diabetes contained fewer insertions and more deletions. In all four CD4+ subsets, TCRB CDR3 length was significantly, moderately reduced in type 1 diabetes. Possible PCR preference for shorter templates applied equally to patients and controls. Sequencing the cDNA could make cells with high TCR expression show up more than they should.

The sequenced template was cDNA made from the entire isolated RNA. Profiled with immunoSEQ multiplex PCR; TCRdb holds only in-frame clones, not every one. The table lists 600,000 or so clones, over 10% of them singletons, with around 0.12% in the top ten. Purity exceeding 95% was reached by all sorted populations. V lost 0 bases and J lost 4, with 13 bases in between. The CDR3 extends over 15 amino acids. Germline CDR1 SGDLS, CDR2 YYNGEE. The receptor was derived from a man in his thirties or forties with type 1 diabetes. J is TRBJ2-5 and V is TRBV9; TRBD1 or TRBD2 may be the D gene (5 bases each). The source material was naive CD4+ T cells from blood. The chain's CDR3 is CASSVARGYPETQYF. The CDR3 DNA reads TGTGCCAGCAGCGTAGCTCGGGGCTACCCAGAGACCCAGTACTTC.